A selection of T cell receptor beta chains follows, all from one sample in a study of T cell responses to AZD1222 COVID-19 vaccine. Clones were read by immunoSEQ multiplex PCR, and TCRdb kept only the in-frame ones, dropping some. Of approximately 110,000 clones in the sample, 87% are singletons; the top ten hold about 5%. The sequenced sample was peripheral blood, obtained on day 0 of AZD1222 vaccination. These receptors were collected from an adult in good health. Both conserved end residues are part of each CDR3. The D gene is left open where the match is weak. The size entry is marked missing in some rows and otherwise reads once, few, many or a size class.

V: TRBV27; D: NA; J: TRBJ1-5; size: NA; DNA: TGTGCCAGCAGTTTAGTTTCAGACAGAGGGTCGAGTCAGCCCCAGCATTTT; CDR3: CASSLVSDRGSSQPQHF
V: TRBV10-3; D: NA; J: TRBJ1-3; size: NA; DNA: TGTGCCATCCGTCCAGGACATCCTCTCTCTGGAAACACCATATATTTT; CDR3: CAIRPGHPLSGNTIYF
V: TRBV10-3; D: NA; J: TRBJ1-2; size: NA; DNA: TGTGCCATCAGTGAGACCCGAAATCCTAACTATGGCTACACCTTC; CDR3: CAISETRNPNYGYTF
V: TRBV6-2/TRBV6-3; D: NA; J: TRBJ2-7; size: NA; DNA: TGTGCCAGCAGTTACGGACGCCACGAGCAGTACTTC; CDR3: CASSYGRHEQYF
V: TRBV6-5; D: NA; J: TRBJ2-7; size: NA; DNA: TGTGCCAGCAGCCCAGACTTTTACGAGCAGTACTTC; CDR3: CASSPDFYEQYF
V: TRBV24-1; D: TRBD1; J: TRBJ2-3; size: NA; DNA: TGTGCCACCAGTGATCCCCGGGCAGGGGGCGTGGATACGCAGTATTTT; CDR3: CATSDPRAGGVDTQYF
V: TRBV10-3; D: TRBD2; J: TRBJ2-7; size: NA; DNA: TGTGCCATCAGTGATTCGTCAGGGACTAGTCACTACGAGCAGTACTTC; CDR3: CAISDSSGTSHYEQYF
V: TRBV18; D: NA; J: TRBJ1-5; size: NA; DNA: TGTGCCAGCTCACCAGGGAGCAATCAGCCCCAGCATTTT; CDR3: CASSPGSNQPQHF
V: TRBV9; D: TRBD1; J: TRBJ2-3; size: once; DNA: TGTGCCAGCAGCGTAGCTCCCCAGGGGGGCACAGATACGCAGTATTTT; CDR3: CASSVAPQGGTDTQYF
V: TRBV7-2; D: NA; J: TRBJ2-5; size: NA; DNA: TGTGCCAGCAGCTCGGGACACGTGGGAGAGACCCAGTACTTC; CDR3: CASSSGHVGETQYF
V: TRBV11-1; D: TRBD1; J: TRBJ2-7; size: NA; DNA: TGTGCCAGCAGCGGATGGGACAGGGGGGGAGACGAGCAGTACTTC; CDR3: CASSGWDRGGDEQYF
V: TRBV6-1; D: TRBD2; J: TRBJ2-4; size: once; DNA: TGTGCCAGCAGTGAAGCCGGGCCGTGGGGGGGAAACATTCAGTACTTC; CDR3: CASSEAGPWGGNIQYF
V: TRBV6-2/TRBV6-3; D: NA; J: TRBJ2-4; size: NA; DNA: TGTGCCAGCAGCCCCGGGACGGACGGTAACATTCAGTACTTC; CDR3: CASSPGTDGNIQYF
V: TRBV19; D: NA; J: TRBJ1-2; size: NA; DNA: TGTGCCAGCGGAGGGGATAACTATGGCTACACCTTC; CDR3: CASGGDNYGYTF
V: TRBV27; D: NA; J: TRBJ2-7; size: NA; DNA: TGTGCCAGCAGTTTATTAGGGAACTCCTACGAGCAGTACTTC; CDR3: CASSLLGNSYEQYF
V: TRBV4-3; D: NA; J: TRBJ2-5; size: NA; DNA: TGCGCCAGCAGCCAAGAGGTTGGAAGACCTCAAGAGACCCAGTACTTC; CDR3: CASSQEVGRPQETQYF
V: TRBV7-2; D: TRBD1; J: TRBJ1-1; size: NA; DNA: TGTGCCAGCAGCTTGGGACAGATGAACACTGAAGCTTTCTTT; CDR3: CASSLGQMNTEAFF